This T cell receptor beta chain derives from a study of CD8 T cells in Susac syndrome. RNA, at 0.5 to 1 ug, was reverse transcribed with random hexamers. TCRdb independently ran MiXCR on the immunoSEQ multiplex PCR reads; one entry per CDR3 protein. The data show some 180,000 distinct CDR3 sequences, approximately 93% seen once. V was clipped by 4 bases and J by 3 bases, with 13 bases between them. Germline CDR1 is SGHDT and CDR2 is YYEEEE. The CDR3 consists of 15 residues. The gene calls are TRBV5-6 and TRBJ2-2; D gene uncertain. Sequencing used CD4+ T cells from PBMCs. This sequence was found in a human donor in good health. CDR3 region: CASSPTRNYTGELFF. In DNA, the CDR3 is TGTGCCAGCAGCCCCACGCGCAACTACACCGGGGAGCTGTTTTTT. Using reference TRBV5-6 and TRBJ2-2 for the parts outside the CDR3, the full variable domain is DAGVTQSPTHLIKTRGQQVTLRCSPKSGHDTVSWYQQALGQGPQFIFQYYEEEERQRGNFPDRFSGHQFPNYSSELNVNALLLGDSALYLCASSPTRNYTGELFFGEGSRLTVL.